Following are 20 T cell receptor beta chains from one sample sequenced in a study of blood T cells in healthy people across ages. The authors ran a second PCR of about 6 to 11 cycles using a sample-barcoded 5' primer and a J-beta primer mix. TCRdb reprocessed the 5' RACE reads via MiXCR and lists one record per CDR3 protein. The sample carries 730,000 or so distinct CDR3 sequences, approximately 43% recorded once. Material: blood. The receptor set was obtained from an older woman in good health.

V is TRBV28 and J is TRBJ1-2; 7 nucleotides match TRBD1. The junction had 7 bases not matched to a gene; V was cut back by 6 bases and J by 3 bases. The CDR3 spans 14 residues. Germline V gives CDR1 MDHEN, CDR2 SYDVKM. For the CDR3, the DNA is TGTGCCAGCAGCCGATCGACAGGGTACTATGGCTACACCTTC. Amino acid sequence: CASSRSTGYYGYTF.

The chain joins TRBV18 to TRBJ2-5; the D gene is possibly TRBD2 (5 bases). The germline CDR1 and CDR2 sequences are KGHSH and LQKENI. Trimming removed 8 bases at V and 2 bases at J, with 9 bases between. The CDR3 contains 12 residues. CDR3 protein: CASTGSQETQYF. CDR3 DNA: TGTGCCAGCACGGGATCGCAAGAGACCCAGTACTTC.

The rearrangement uses TRBV28 and TRBJ2-1; 7 bases fit TRBD2. This CDR3 has 12 residues. With V trimmed by 9 bases and J by 6 bases, 5 bases remained unmatched. Germline assignment: CDR1 MDHEN and CDR2 SYDVKM. The CDR3 nucleotides are TGTGCCAGTAGGACTAGTGTCAATGAGCAGTTCTTC. Amino acid sequence: CASRTSVNEQFF. The full variable domain, in which reference TRBV28 and TRBJ2-1 provide the parts outside the CDR3, is DVKVTQSSRYLVKRTGEKVFLECVQDMDHENMFWYRQDPGLGLRLIYFSYDVKMKEKGDIPEGYSVSREKKERFSLILESASTNQTSMYLCASRTSVNEQFFGPGTRLTVL.

This clonotype showed up just once. This chain uses TRBV6-5 with TRBJ1-1; D is possibly TRBD1 (5 bases). Trimming shortened V by 7 bases and J by 4 bases, and 10 bases separated the two germline ends. The CDR3 totals 12 residues. Germline CDR1 and CDR2: MNHEY and SVGAGI. CDR3: CASTGQVTEAFF. CDR3 DNA: TGTGCCAGCACCGGACAAGTCACTGAAGCTTTCTTT.

The rearrangement joins TRBV7-3 to TRBJ2-3; a weak D match, TRBD2 (5 bases). Germline V gene sequence: CDR1 SGHTA, CDR2 FQGTGA. Deletions cut 5 bases from V and 5 bases from J, with 11 bases between. The CDR3 consists of 13 residues. The CDR3 DNA is TGTGCCAGCAGCAGAATGGAGGAAGATACGCAGTATTTT. This translates into CASSRMEEDTQYF.

The chain recombines TRBV20-1 with TRBJ2-7, with TRBD1 as a possible D gene (6 bases). This CDR3 spans 14 amino acids. Germline V lookup: CDR1 DFQATT, CDR2 SNEGSKA (reference sequence). V lost 6 bases and J 5 bases, leaving 20 bases between the germline ends. The CDR3 nucleotides read TGCAGTGCGAGTTCCCGATCAGGGGCCCACGAGCAGTACTTC. As protein: CSASSRSGAHEQYF.

At least ten counts were recorded for this clonotype. The chain combines TRBV12-3 or TRBV12-4 with TRBJ2-1; 11 bases map to TRBD1. This CDR3 spans 14 amino acids. V shed 7 bases and J 7 bases; nucleotides not matched to a gene: 6. In DNA form, the CDR3 reads TGTGCCAGCAATACCCGGGACAGGGGGAATGAGCAGTTCTTC. Protein: CASNTRDRGNEQFF.

The chain has TRBV20-1 and TRBJ2-6, with 8 bases fitting TRBD2. Trimming cost V 5 bases and J 0 bases; bases outside gene matches: 6. The CDR3 loop spans 16 amino acids. Germline V gives CDR1 DFQATT, CDR2 SNEGSKA (reference sequence). The CDR3 bases are TGCAGTGCTCAGGGTAGCGGGGACTCTGGGGCCAACGTCCTGACTTTC. Its translation: CSAQGSGDSGANVLTF.

The chain has TRBV10-2 and TRBJ2-7, with unresolved D. Per the germline V gene, CDR1 is WSHSY and CDR2 is SAAADI. The V and J ends lost 3 bases and 3 bases respectively, with 12 bases between them. The CDR3 spans 14 residues. CDR3 protein: CASSEPYRNYEQYF. The CDR3, as DNA: TGCGCCAGCAGTGAACCTTACAGAAACTACGAGCAGTACTTC.

This clonotype was found once. V and J are TRBV3-1 and TRBJ2-4; the D is unclear. Trimming removed 7 bases at V and 4 bases at J, with 14 bases between. The germline V gene has CDR1 LGHDT and CDR2 YNNKEL (reference sequence). This CDR3 comprises 14 residues. CDR3 loop: CASTTIDTKNIQYF. CDR3 coding DNA: TGTGCCAGCACCACGATCGACACAAAAAACATTCAGTACTTC.

This chain connects TRBV6-1 to TRBJ2-5; D is ambiguous. The end of the DNA aligns better with TRBJ2-7, so the J call may be wrong. The CDR3 length is 11 residues. Germline values: CDR1 MNHNS, CDR2 SASEGT. The CDR3 DNA sequence: TGTGCCAGCAACAACCCCAACGAGCAGTACTTC. This encodes CASNNPNEQYF.

This clonotype showed up just a few times. In DNA form, the CDR3 reads TGCAGTGCTAGGGGGGACTTGACAGGGGGCAGCTACGAGCAGTACTTC. It yields the protein CSARGDLTGGSYEQYF. The J gene is TRBJ2-7, the V gene TRBV20-1; TRBD1 aligns across 10 bases. V shed 3 bases, J shed 3 bases, and the junction held 11 bases outside the gene matches. Germline-derived CDR1 and CDR2 are DFQATT and SNEGSKA (reference sequence). CDR3 length: 16 amino acids.

The rearrangement uses TRBV6-2 or TRBV6-3 and TRBJ1-5; D is perhaps TRBD1 (6 bases). Germline CDR1 and CDR2: MNHEY and SVGEGT. Trimming took off 4 bases at V and 2 bases at J, with 18 bases between the two ends. The CDR3 extends over 17 amino acids. CDR3 sequence (DNA): TGTGCCAGCAGTTCGGAGGGGGACGGGTCGGGCAATCAGCCCCAGCATTTT. Residues: CASSSEGDGSGNQPQHF.

This clonotype occurred a few times. The rearrangement joins TRBV6-5 to TRBJ2-7; TRBD2 might be the D (5 bases). Germline V lookup: CDR1 MNHEY, CDR2 SVGAGI. V lost 4 bases to trimming and J lost 0 bases, with 10 bases between them. The CDR3 runs to 14 residues. The CDR3 here is CASSWSGSSYEQYF. In DNA form, the CDR3 reads TGTGCCAGCAGTTGGAGCGGAAGCTCCTACGAGCAGTACTTC.

In the case of this clonotype: A read error may produce the germline difference seen at one junction end. The V call is TRBV28, the J call TRBJ2-7; 10 bases map to TRBD1. CDR1 MDHEN and CDR2 SYDVKM come from the germline V gene. The CDR3 has 13 amino acids. The CDR3 coding sequence is TGTGCCAACAGTGGACAGGGGGGATACGAGCAGTACTTC. This gives the protein CANSGQGGYEQYF.

The chain couples TRBV6-5 to TRBJ1-4; tentatively, D is TRBD1 (5 bases). Germline CDR1 MNHEY, CDR2 SVGAGI. V gave up 8 bases and J gave up 7 bases, with 17 bases separating them. The CDR3 length is 14 residues. The CDR3 nucleotides read TGTGCCAGCGGCCGACAGAACGGGATTGAAAAACTGTTTTTT. This codes for CASGRQNGIEKLFF.

This chain links TRBV29-1 with TRBJ2-3, with D possibly called TRBD1 or TRBD2 (6 bases each). Trimming removed 3 bases at V and 0 bases at J, with 10 bases between. CDR3 length equals 14 residues. Germline V CDR1 and CDR2: SQVTM, ANQGSEA. The CDR3 spells CSVDIGGSTDTQYF. The CDR3 DNA reads as TGCAGCGTTGATATCGGGGGCAGCACAGATACGCAGTATTTT.

The V gene is TRBV20-1, the J gene TRBJ2-6; tentatively, D is TRBD2 (5 bases). Looked up from germline, CDR1 is DFQATT and CDR2 is SNEGSKA (reference sequence). This CDR3 is 15 amino acids long. The V gene lost 4 bases and the J gene lost 2 bases, with 12 bases spanning the gap. CDR3 coding DNA: TGCAGTGCTACAGCGGTTTCGGCTGGGGCCAACGTCCTGACTTTC. This encodes CSATAVSAGANVLTF.

The chain couples TRBV24-1 to TRBJ2-5; the D is unclear. The CDR3 totals 14 residues. Trimming pared 3 bases from V and 4 bases from J, leaving 11 bases between. Germline values: CDR1 KGHDR, CDR2 SFDVKD. The CDR3 protein is CATSDPKDAETQYF. As DNA, the CDR3 is TGTGCCACCAGTGATCCAAAGGACGCAGAGACCCAGTACTTC.

Of note for this clonotype: Its ends do not fully match the called genes, so a read error is possible. The chain is built from TRBV12-3 or TRBV12-4 and TRBJ2-4, with 7 positions matching TRBD2. The CDR3 is 15 residues long. CDR3 amino acids: CASSLTTLGGNILYF. Written as DNA, the CDR3 is TGTGCCAGCAGTTTAACGACCTTGGGGGGGAACATTCTGTACTTC.